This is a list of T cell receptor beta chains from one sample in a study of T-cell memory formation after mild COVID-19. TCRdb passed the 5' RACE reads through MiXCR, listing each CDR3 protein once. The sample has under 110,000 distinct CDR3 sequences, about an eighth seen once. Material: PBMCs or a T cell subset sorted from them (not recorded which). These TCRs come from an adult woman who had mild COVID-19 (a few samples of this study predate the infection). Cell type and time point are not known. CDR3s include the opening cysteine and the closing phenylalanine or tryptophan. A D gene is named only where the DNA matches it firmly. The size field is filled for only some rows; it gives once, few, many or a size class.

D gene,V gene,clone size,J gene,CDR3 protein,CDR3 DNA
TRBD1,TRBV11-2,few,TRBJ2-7,CASSPTDRGDEQYF,TGTGCCAGCAGCCCTACGGACAGGGGCGACGAGCAGTACTTC
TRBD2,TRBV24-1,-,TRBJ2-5,CATSDETSRETQYF,TGTGCCACCAGTGACGAGACTAGCAGGGAGACCCAGTACTTC
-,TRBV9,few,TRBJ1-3,CASSVAGDPGNTIYF,TGTGCCAGCAGCGTAGCAGGGGATCCTGGAAACACCATATATTTT
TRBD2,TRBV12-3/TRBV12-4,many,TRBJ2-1,CASSFLPPSGGADEQFF,TGTGCCAGCAGTTTCTTACCACCTAGCGGGGGGGCCGATGAGCAGTTCTTC
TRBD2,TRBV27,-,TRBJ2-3,CASQPPPEAGGPDTQYF,TGTGCCAGTCAACCCCCTCCAGAGGCGGGGGGCCCAGATACGCAGTATTTT
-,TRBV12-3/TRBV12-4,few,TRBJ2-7,CASSRQEISYEQYF,TGTGCCAGCAGTAGACAGGAAATCTCCTACGAGCAGTACTTC
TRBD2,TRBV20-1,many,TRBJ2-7,CSARIGLAGGPYEQYF,TGCAGTGCTAGGATAGGACTAGCGGGAGGTCCCTACGAGCAGTACTTC
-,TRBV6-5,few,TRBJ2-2,CASSGPSAGELFF,TGTGCCAGCAGCGGACCGTCGGCCGGGGAGCTGTTTTTT
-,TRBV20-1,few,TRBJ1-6,CSARVQERQLLHF,TGCAGTGCTAGAGTCCAGGAAAGACAGCTCCTCCACTTT
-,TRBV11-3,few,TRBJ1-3,CASSFRGNTIYF,TGTGCCAGCAGCTTCCGCGGGAACACCATATATTTT
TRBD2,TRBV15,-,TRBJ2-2,CATSRELAGSTGELFF,TGTGCCACCAGCAGAGAGCTAGCGGGAAGCACCGGGGAGCTGTTTTTT
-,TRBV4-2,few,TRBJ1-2,CASSQVGREDYGYTF,TGTGCCAGCAGCCAAGTAGGTCGGGAGGACTATGGCTACACCTTC
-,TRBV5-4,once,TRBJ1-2,CASSLEGFIYGYTF,TGTGCCAGCAGCTTAGAGGGTTTCATCTATGGCTACACCTTC
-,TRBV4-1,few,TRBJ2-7,CASSQVGTVEQYF,TGCGCCAGCAGCCAAGTAGGAACCGTTGAGCAGTACTTC
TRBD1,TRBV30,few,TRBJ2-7,CAWGLGTGLYEQYF,TGTGCCTGGGGACTCGGGACAGGGCTGTACGAGCAGTACTTC
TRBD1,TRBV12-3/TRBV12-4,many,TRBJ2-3,CASRGDREPTDTQYF,TGTGCCAGCAGGGGGGACAGGGAACCCACAGATACGCAGTATTTT
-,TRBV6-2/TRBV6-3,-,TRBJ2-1,CASSYLGDEQFF,TGTGCCAGCAGTTACCTTGGGGATGAGCAGTTCTTC
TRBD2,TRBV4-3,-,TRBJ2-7,CASSQGGSGGTYEQYF,TGCGCCAGCAGCCAAGGAGGGAGCGGGGGCACCTACGAGCAGTACTTC
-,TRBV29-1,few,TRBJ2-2,CSVEAQGGNTGELFF,TGCAGCGTTGAAGCCCAGGGTGGGAACACCGGGGAGCTGTTTTTT
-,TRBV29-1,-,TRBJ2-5,CSVDGKLLAPNSWETQYF,TGCAGCGTTGACGGGAAACTTCTAGCGCCAAACTCGTGGGAGACCCAGTACTTC
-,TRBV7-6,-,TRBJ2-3,CASSSGHTDTQYF,TGTGCCAGCAGCTCTGGACACACAGATACGCAGTATTTT
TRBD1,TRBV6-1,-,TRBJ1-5,CASSVYRGGGNQPQHF,TGTGCCAGCAGTGTTTACAGGGGAGGGGGCAATCAGCCCCAGCATTTT
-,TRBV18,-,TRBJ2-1,CASSYFREGASYNEQFF,TGTGCCAGCTCATACTTTCGGGAGGGGGCTTCCTACAATGAGCAGTTCTTC
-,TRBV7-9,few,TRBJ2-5,CASSLSPYQETQYF,TGTGCCAGCAGCTTATCACCATACCAAGAGACCCAGTACTTC
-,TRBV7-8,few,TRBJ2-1,CASSLATRVPYNEQFF,TGTGCCAGCAGCTTAGCGACCAGGGTCCCATACAATGAGCAGTTCTTC
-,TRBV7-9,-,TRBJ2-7,CASSNSKWHEQYF,TGTGCCAGCAGCAACTCTAAGTGGCACGAGCAGTACTTC
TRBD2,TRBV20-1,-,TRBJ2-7,CSARDRASGAYEQYF,TGCAGTGCTAGAGATAGGGCTAGCGGGGCGTACGAGCAGTACTTC
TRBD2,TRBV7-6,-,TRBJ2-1,CASSLESGGASEQFF,TGTGCCAGCAGCTTAGAAAGCGGGGGGGCCAGTGAGCAGTTCTTC
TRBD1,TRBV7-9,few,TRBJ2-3,CASSPTGGIGDTQYF,TGTGCCAGCAGCCCGACAGGGGGCATAGGAGATACGCAGTATTTT
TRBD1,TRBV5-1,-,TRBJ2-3,CASSLRTGVTDTQYF,TGCGCCAGCAGCCTAAGGACAGGAGTCACAGATACGCAGTATTTT
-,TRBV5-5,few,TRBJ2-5,CASTQDIQETQYF,TGTGCCAGCACTCAAGATATACAAGAGACCCAGTACTTC
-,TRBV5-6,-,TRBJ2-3,CASSPEGRTDTQYF,TGTGCCAGCAGCCCTGAAGGGCGGACAGATACGCAGTATTTT
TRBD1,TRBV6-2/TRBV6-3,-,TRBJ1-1,CASSGTGEYTEAFF,TGTGCCAGCAGTGGGACAGGGGAATACACTGAAGCTTTCTTT
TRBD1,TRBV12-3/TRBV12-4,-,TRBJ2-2,CATKQGSNTGELFF,TGTGCCACTAAACAGGGGTCGAACACCGGGGAGCTGTTTTTT
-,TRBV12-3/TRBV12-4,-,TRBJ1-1,CASSQTANTEAFF,TGTGCCAGCAGTCAAACAGCGAACACTGAAGCTTTCTTT
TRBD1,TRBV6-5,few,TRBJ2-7,CASSGTGLYEQYF,TGTGCCAGCAGTGGGACAGGCCTCTACGAGCAGTACTTC
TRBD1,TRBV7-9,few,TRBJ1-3,CASSLGQAYPTGNTIYF,TGTGCCAGCAGCTTGGGACAGGCCTACCCCACTGGAAACACCATATATTTT
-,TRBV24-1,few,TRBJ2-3,CATSDNQGLDTDTQYF,TGTGCCACCAGTGATAACCAGGGGCTGGACACAGATACGCAGTATTTT
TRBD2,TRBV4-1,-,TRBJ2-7,CASSHRLAGAYEQYF,TGCGCCAGCAGCCACAGACTAGCGGGGGCCTACGAGCAGTACTTC
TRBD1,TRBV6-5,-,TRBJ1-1,CASSPTGERGDTEAFF,TGTGCCAGCAGTCCAACAGGGGAAAGGGGAGACACTGAAGCTTTCTTT
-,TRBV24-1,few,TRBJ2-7,CATSPPGSYEQYF,TGTGCCACCAGTCCCCCGGGCTCCTACGAGCAGTACTTC
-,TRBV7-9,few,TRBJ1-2,CASSSRDTGGGYTF,TGTGCCAGCAGCTCTCGGGACACCGGAGGCGGCTACACCTTC
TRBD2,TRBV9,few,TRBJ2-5,CASSLFSGGPETQYF,TGTGCCAGCAGCTTGTTTAGCGGGGGGCCTGAGACCCAGTACTTC
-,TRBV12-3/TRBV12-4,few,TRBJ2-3,CASSLAASTDTQYF,TGTGCCAGCAGTTTAGCAGCTAGCACAGATACGCAGTATTTT
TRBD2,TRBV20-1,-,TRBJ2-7,CSASSGDAYEQYF,TGCAGTGCCTCTAGCGGGGATGCCTACGAGCAGTACTTC
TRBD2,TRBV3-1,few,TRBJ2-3,CASSQRAGGITDTQYF,TGTGCCAGCAGCCAACGTGCGGGGGGGATCACAGATACGCAGTATTTT
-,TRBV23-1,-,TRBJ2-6,CASSRIGAQGGIPPF,TGCGCCAGCAGTCGAATAGGAGCCCAGGGGGGGATTCCTCCCTTC
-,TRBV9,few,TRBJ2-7,CASSVTLGYEQYF,TGTGCCAGCAGCGTTACACTAGGCTACGAGCAGTACTTC
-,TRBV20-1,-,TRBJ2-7,CSARLAASYEQYF,TGCAGTGCTAGACTAGCAGCATCCTACGAGCAGTACTTC
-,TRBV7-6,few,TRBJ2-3,CASSAGQGGADTQYF,TGTGCCAGCAGCGCAGGACAGGGAGGGGCAGATACGCAGTATTTT
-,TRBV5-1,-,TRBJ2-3,CASSVGQGTDTQYF,TGCGCCAGCAGTGTGGGGCAGGGCACAGATACGCAGTATTTT
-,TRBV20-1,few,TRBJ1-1,CSARVDPEAFF,TGCAGTGCTAGAGTTGATCCTGAAGCTTTCTTT
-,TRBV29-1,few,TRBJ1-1,CSVDEPPGAFF,TGCAGCGTGGACGAACCCCCGGGGGCTTTCTTT
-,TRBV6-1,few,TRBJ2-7,CASSENFYEQYF,TGTGCCAGCAGTGAAAATTTCTACGAGCAGTACTTC
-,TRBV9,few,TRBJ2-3,CAAGAGADTQYF,TGTGCCGCTGGGGCGGGTGCAGATACGCAGTATTTT
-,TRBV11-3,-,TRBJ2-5,CASSSGSGSQETQYF,TGTGCCAGCAGCTCGGGTAGCGGCAGCCAAGAGACCCAGTACTTC
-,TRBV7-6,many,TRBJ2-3,CASSFGPAQRRDTQYF,TGTGCCAGCAGCTTCGGCCCGGCCCAACGGAGAGATACGCAGTATTTT
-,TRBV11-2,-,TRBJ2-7,CASSLRAGAEYEQYF,TGTGCCAGCAGCTTAAGGGCGGGGGCAGAGTACGAGCAGTACTTC
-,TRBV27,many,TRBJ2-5,CASSLAGGETQYF,TGTGCCAGCAGTTTGGCCGGGGGAGAGACCCAGTACTTC
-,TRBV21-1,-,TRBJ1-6,CASSKGKGRSYNSPLHF,TGTGCCAGCAGCAAAGGAAAGGGTAGAAGCTATAATTCACCCCTCCACTTT